This entry concerns a single T cell receptor (beta chain). Sequenced by immunoSEQ multiplex PCR; TCRdb stores in-frame clones only, minus some. The sample carries 65,000 to 80,000 clones, more than 70% recorded once. The sample comes from a study of OX40 agonist ivuxolimab in advanced cancers. Background on the study: Around 40% of patients had received prior checkpoint inhibitor therapy.

Trimming removed 1 base at V and 7 bases at J, with 12 bases between. Looked up from germline, CDR1 is SGHRS and CDR2 is YFSETQ. The CDR3 is 13 residues long. This sequence joins TRBV5-1 and TRBJ2-7; D is possibly TRBD1 (6 bases). Sample: CD4+ or CD8+ T cells sorted from blood, taken in a trial of the OX40 agonist ivuxolimab. The TCR originated in an adult with an advanced solid tumor such as melanoma, head and neck, liver or kidney cancer. The CDR3 DNA follows: TGCGCCAGCAGCTTGAGGGGACATGGGGAGCAGTACTTC. Its protein product is CASSLRGHGEQYF.